Described below is a single T cell receptor (beta chain) sequence and its context. In the original processing: For nucleated cells, counts were estimated from reference gene primer amplification. The method was immunoSEQ multiplex PCR; TCRdb's version includes in-frame clones alone and lacks a portion of them. The V and J calls and the clone size are those of that table, but D and trimming were determined from the DNA. The sample carries 150,000 to 200,000 clones, about 80% recorded once. The sample comes from a study of blood T cell repertoires in COVID-19. For the study at large: PBMCs, B-cell-depleted T cells, or T cells were the source of the cDNA or gDNA that made up the material.

V lost 4 bases, J lost 5 bases, and 24 bases lay in between. The CDR3 extends over 17 amino acids. CDR1 and CDR2 (germline): SGHNT, YYREEE (reference sequence). The clonotype originates from a woman aged 70-85 years with acute or convalescent COVID-19. Sample: peripheral blood. The chain combines TRBV5-4 with TRBJ2-5, with D maybe TRBD2 (7 bases). CDR3 bases: TGTGCCAGCAGCCTAGTAACCTGGACAGCCGGGAGGGAGACCCAGTACTTC. This sequence encodes CASSLVTWTAGRETQYF.